This T cell receptor (beta chain) was captured in a study of cytomegalovirus exposure and HLA in healthy donors. Overall study findings and caveats: CMV serostatus was the sole immune exposure information available. An assumption of roughly uniform sequencing depth across donors underlay the presence/absence analyses. Data from an earlier analysis indicated that most TCR beta V segments were productive either about 90% or about 30% of the time.

With 60 Vbeta and 13 Jbeta primers, the PCR was carried out. As handled by the study authors: Later reanalysis found tens of millions of unique TCR beta chains, about 10 million of them shared. This table comes from immunoSEQ multiplex PCR, and its TCRdb copy is limited to in-frame clones, with some not included. V, J and clone size are taken as reported in that table, and D and trimming were inferred from the DNA itself. The sample contains 110,000 or so clones, 70% to 80% of which appear only once. Notes on this clone: What it binds is not known.

With 7 bases removed from V and 5 bases from J, the gap between germline ends came to 9 bases. CDR1 and CDR2 from the germline V gene are MDHEN and SYDVKM. This CDR3 is 13 amino acids long. V is TRBV28 and J is TRBJ1-6; D possibly corresponds to TRBD1 (6 bases). The sequence derives from a man between 40 and 49 years old in good health and CMV-seronegative. Sequenced input: PBMCs. The CDR3 here is CASISGDNSPLHF. The CDR3 DNA sequence: TGTGCCAGCATATCAGGGGATAATTCACCCCTCCACTTT. Looking up the rest from reference TRBV28 and TRBJ1-6 gives the full variable domain: DVKVTQSSRYLVKRTGEKVFLECVQDMDHENMFWYRQDPGLGLRLIYFSYDVKMKEKGDIPEGYSVSREKKERFSLILESASTNQTSMYLCASISGDNSPLHFGNGTRLTVT.